This T cell receptor beta chain was retrieved from a study of Ad26.COV2.S vaccination and SARS-CoV-2 variants. The study's findings and limits: Placebo and vaccine recipients had non-spike TCR breadth that was similar. Breadth and depth estimates from TCRs may understate total T cell responses.

Treatment described: around 19 received Ad26.COV2.S at low or high dose, single or two shots; a few received placebo; per-sample allocation not given. On day 63 after the first injection, vaccine and placebo recipients gave samples. With regard to this clone: What it binds is unknown.

TCRdb's copy holds only in-frame clones and misses some; the assay was immunoSEQ multiplex PCR. The sample records over 400,000 clones, 89% being singletons. Sequences were derived from peripheral blood, sampled in a trial of Ad26.COV2.S vaccine versus placebo. This clonotype was sampled from a person between 18 and 65 years old who received the Ad26.COV2.S COVID-19 vaccine or a placebo.

CDR3 in amino acids: CASSPPSTRSTDTQYF. CDR3 nucleotide sequence: TGTGCCAGCTCACCCCCATCCACAAGGAGCACAGATACGCAGTATTTT. The J gene is TRBJ2-3, the V gene TRBV18, with unresolved D. The CDR3 is 16 amino acids. Per germline, CDR1 KGHSH and CDR2 LQKENI. Trimming pared 3 bases from V and 0 bases from J, leaving 13 bases between.